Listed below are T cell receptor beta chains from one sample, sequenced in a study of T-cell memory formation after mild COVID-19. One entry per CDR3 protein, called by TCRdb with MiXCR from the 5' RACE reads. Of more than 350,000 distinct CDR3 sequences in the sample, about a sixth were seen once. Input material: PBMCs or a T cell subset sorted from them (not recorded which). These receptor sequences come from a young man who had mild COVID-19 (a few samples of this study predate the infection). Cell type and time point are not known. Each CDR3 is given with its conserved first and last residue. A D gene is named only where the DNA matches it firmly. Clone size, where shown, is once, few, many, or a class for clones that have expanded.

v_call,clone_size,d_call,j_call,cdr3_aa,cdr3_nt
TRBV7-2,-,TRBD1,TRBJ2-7,CASSPQGTSYEQYF,TGTGCCAGCAGCCCACAGGGGACCTCCTACGAGCAGTACTTC
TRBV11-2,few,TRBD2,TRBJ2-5,CASSRGLAGDQETQYF,TGTGCCAGCAGCCGAGGACTAGCGGGGGACCAAGAGACCCAGTACTTC
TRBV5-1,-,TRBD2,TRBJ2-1,CASSSGTSGGTEQFF,TGCGCCAGCAGCTCCGGGACTAGCGGGGGGACTGAGCAGTTCTTC
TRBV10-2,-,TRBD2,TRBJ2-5,CASEGLAEETQYF,TGCGCCAGCGAAGGACTAGCGGAAGAGACCCAGTACTTC
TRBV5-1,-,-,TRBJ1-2,CASSPTRSANYGYTF,TGCGCCAGCAGCCCGACCAGGTCAGCTAACTATGGCTACACCTTC
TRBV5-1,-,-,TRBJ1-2,CASYSGPYGYTF,TGCGCCAGCTATTCGGGACCCTATGGCTACACCTTC
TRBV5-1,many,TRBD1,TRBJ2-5,CASSLEGARETQYF,TGCGCCAGCAGCTTAGAGGGGGCGCGGGAGACCCAGTACTTC
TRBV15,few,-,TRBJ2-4,CATSRDLGGVGNIQYF,TGTGCCACCAGCAGAGATTTGGGGGGAGTTGGAAACATTCAGTACTTC
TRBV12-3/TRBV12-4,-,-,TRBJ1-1,CASSKTVRNTEAFF,TGTGCCAGCAGTAAAACGGTGCGGAACACTGAAGCTTTCTTT
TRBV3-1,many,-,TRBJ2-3,CASSQEGTDTQYF,TGTGCCAGCAGCCAAGAGGGCACAGATACGCAGTATTTT
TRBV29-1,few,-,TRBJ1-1,CSGMRGGDTEAFF,TGCAGCGGGATGAGGGGAGGGGACACTGAAGCTTTCTTT
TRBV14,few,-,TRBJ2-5,CASSQDGGSRETQYF,TGTGCCAGCAGCCAAGATGGGGGAAGTAGAGAGACCCAGTACTTC
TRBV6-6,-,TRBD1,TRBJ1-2,CASSPGQGEAYGYTF,TGTGCCAGCAGCCCCGGACAGGGGGAGGCGTATGGCTACACCTTC
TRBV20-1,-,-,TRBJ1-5,CSARVRSSFEEAQHF,TGCAGTGCTAGAGTAAGGTCCTCTTTCGAGGAAGCCCAGCATTTT
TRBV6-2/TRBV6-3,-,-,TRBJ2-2,CASSFDPGQNTGELFF,TGTGCCAGCAGTTTCGACCCGGGACAGAACACCGGGGAGCTGTTTTTT
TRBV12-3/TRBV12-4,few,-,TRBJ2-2,CASITSGRGTGELFF,TGTGCCAGCATTACCTCGGGTAGAGGCACCGGGGAGCTGTTTTTT
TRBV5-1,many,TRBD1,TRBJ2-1,CASSLGDSSLHPNEQFF,TGCGCCAGCAGCCTTGGGGACAGCAGCCTCCACCCGAATGAGCAGTTCTTC
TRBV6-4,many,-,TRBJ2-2,CASSDSIPGTGTGELFF,TGTGCCAGCAGTGACTCGATTCCAGGGACTGGGACCGGGGAGCTGTTTTTT